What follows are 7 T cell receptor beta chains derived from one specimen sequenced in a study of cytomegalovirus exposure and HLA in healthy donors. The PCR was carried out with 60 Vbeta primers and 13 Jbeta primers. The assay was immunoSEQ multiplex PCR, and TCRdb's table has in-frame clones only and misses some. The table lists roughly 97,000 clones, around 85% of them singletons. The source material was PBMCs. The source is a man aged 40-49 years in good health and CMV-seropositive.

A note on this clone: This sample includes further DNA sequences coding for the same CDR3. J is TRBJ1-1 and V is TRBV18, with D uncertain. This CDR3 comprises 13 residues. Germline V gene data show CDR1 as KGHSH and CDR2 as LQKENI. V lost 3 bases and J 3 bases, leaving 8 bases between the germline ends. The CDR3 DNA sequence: TGTGCCAGCTCACCGGGCGGGGACACTGAAGCTTTCTTT. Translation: CASSPGGDTEAFF. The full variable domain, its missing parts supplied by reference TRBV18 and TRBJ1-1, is NAGVMQNPRHLVRRRGQEARLRCSPMKGHSHVYWYRQLPEEGLKFMVYLQKENIIDESGMPKERFSAEFPKEGPSILRIQQVVRGDSAAYFCASSPGGDTEAFFGQGTRLTVV.

The CDR3 DNA sequence: TGTGCCAGCTCACCTCAGACACTTAGGCTCACTGAAGCTTTCTTT. Protein product: CASSPQTLRLTEAFF. The chain is built from TRBV18 and TRBJ1-1; D not certain. Germline lookup yields CDR1 KGHSH and CDR2 LQKENI. V shed 3 bases and J shed 4 bases, with 15 bases lying between them. There are 15 residues in the CDR3.

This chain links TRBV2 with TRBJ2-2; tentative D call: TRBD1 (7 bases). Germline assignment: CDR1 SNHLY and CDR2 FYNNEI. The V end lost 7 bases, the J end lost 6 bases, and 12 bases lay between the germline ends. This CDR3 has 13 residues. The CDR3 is CASNRRGAGELFF. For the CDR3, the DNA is TGTGCCAGCAATCGCAGGGGGGCCGGGGAGCTGTTTTTT.

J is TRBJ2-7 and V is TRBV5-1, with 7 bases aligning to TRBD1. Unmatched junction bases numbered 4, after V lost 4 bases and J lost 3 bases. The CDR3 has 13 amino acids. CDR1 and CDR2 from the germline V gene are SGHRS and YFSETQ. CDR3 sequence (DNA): TGCGCCAGCAGCCCCGGACAGGTCTACGAGCAGTACTTC. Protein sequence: CASSPGQVYEQYF.

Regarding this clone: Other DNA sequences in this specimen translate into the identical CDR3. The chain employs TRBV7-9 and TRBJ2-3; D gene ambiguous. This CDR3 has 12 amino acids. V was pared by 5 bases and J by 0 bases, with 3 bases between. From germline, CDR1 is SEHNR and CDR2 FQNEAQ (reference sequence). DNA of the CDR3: TGTGCCAGCAGCCTTAGCACAGATACGCAGTATTTT. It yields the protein CASSLSTDTQYF.

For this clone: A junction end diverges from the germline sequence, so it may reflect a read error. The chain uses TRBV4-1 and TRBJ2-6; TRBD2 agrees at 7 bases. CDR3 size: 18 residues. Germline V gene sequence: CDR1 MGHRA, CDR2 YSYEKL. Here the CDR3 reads CASSQDWGGTSGANGLTF. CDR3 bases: TGCGCCAGCAGCCAAGATTGGGGAGGGACGTCTGGGGCCAACGGCCTGACTTTC.

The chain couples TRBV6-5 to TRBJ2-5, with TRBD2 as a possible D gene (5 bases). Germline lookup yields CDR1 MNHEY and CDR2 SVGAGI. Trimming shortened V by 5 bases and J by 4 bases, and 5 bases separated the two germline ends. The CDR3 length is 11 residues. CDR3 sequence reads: CASSSGETQYF. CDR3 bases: TGTGCCAGCAGTAGCGGAGAGACCCAGTACTTC.